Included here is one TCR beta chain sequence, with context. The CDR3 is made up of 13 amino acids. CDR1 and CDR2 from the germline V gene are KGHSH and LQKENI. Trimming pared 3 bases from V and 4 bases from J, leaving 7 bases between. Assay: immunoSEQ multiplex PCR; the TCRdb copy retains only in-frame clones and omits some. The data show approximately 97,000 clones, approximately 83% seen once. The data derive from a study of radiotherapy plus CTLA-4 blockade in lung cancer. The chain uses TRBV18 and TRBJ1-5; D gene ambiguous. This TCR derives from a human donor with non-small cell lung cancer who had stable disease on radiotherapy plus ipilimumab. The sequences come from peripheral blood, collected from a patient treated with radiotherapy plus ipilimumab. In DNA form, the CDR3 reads TGTGCCAGCTCACCGGACCAAAATCAGCCCCAGCATTTT. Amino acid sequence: CASSPDQNQPQHF.